The clone carrying this TCR beta chain was observed a few times. Its antigen remains unidentified. The mixed lymphocyte reaction cells underwent coculture at 37°C for over 5 days. CFSE-tagged responder PBMCs and Violet Dye-tagged stimulator PBMCs were mixed 1:1. The data were taken from a study of siplizumab effects on memory and regulatory T cells. Study results and limitations: Alloreactive CD4+ clones that could be mapped were on average around 70% Treg-derived with siplizumab, against approximately 28% in controls. Suppression by proliferating Tregs derived from siplizumab cultures was not verified.

Assays examined 75,000 to 100,000 TCR templates per sample. The assay was immunoSEQ multiplex PCR, and TCRdb's table has in-frame clones only and misses some. The data show 10,000 or so clones, with more than 45% seen just once and 35% to 40% held by the top ten. The ends were cut back, 4 bases at V and 3 bases at J, with 10 bases in the middle. CDR1 and CDR2 (germline): PRHDT, FYEKMQ (reference sequence). CDR3 length: 14 amino acids. The sample was CFSE-low (dividing) CD8+ T cells sorted from an allogeneic mixed lymphocyte reaction. The chain joins TRBV13 to TRBJ1-5, with a weak D call TRBD1 (5 bases). The receptor comes from a human donor in good health; the cells came from an allogeneic mixed lymphocyte reaction. Some clones in this sample may be carry-over from other donors' samples. The CDR3 reads CASSSRDSNQPQHF. The CDR3 nucleotides are TGTGCCAGCAGCTCCCGGGACTCCAATCAGCCCCAGCATTTT.